This T cell receptor beta chain was sequenced in a study of technical replicates of blood from a handful of donors. This clone was detected only once. Germline V gene sequence: CDR1 MNHEY, CDR2 SMNVEV (reference sequence). The CDR3 has 14 residues. The V gene end was trimmed by 3 bases and the J gene end by 8 bases; junction bases not matched to a gene: 5. Sequenced by immunoSEQ multiplex PCR; TCRdb stores in-frame clones only, minus some. This sample has about 82,000 clones, with 85% to 95% found just once. The sequenced material came from T cells isolated from PBMCs. V is TRBV27 and J is TRBJ2-1; 9 nucleotides match TRBD1. The clonotype comes from a human donor in good health. This chain's CDR3 is CASSLGQGRDEQFF. The CDR3 DNA is TGTGCCAGCAGTTTGGGACAGGGACGGGATGAGCAGTTCTTC.